The entry below describes one T cell receptor beta chain. This record comes from a study of blood T cell repertoires in COVID-19. Study at large: Specimens from acute and convalescent COVID-19 originated in the United States, Italy and Spain.

TCRdb keeps only in-frame clones here, not all; method: immunoSEQ multiplex PCR. Altogether around 230,000 clones are present, approximately 82% being singletons, with the ten largest covering 8.2%. The J segment lost 2 bases and the V segment lost 5 bases, leaving 3 bases of the junction unmatched. The CDR3 is made up of 14 amino acids. Germline-derived CDR1 and CDR2 are SGHRS and YFSETQ. Sequencing was done on a sample of peripheral blood. This chain connects TRBV5-1 to TRBJ2-3, with 9 positions matching TRBD2. This sequence originates from a woman between 45 and 65 years old with acute or convalescent COVID-19. The chain's CDR3 is CASSSGSITDTQYF. CDR3 DNA sequence: TGCGCCAGCAGTAGCGGGAGTATCACAGATACGCAGTATTTT.